The next 18 T cell receptor beta chains were all read from a single sample in a study of chemoradiotherapy in HPV16-positive cancers. This table comes from immunoSEQ multiplex PCR, and its TCRdb copy is limited to in-frame clones, with some not included. The table shows about 3,300 clones, with approximately 83% occurring only once. The sequenced sample was tumor tissue, obtained from a patient who underwent chemoradiotherapy. Receptor source: a human donor with HPV-associated anogenital cancer.

The chain uses TRBV5-1 and TRBJ2-7, with unresolved D. Trimming took off 4 bases at V and 0 bases at J, with 2 bases between the two ends. This CDR3 has 11 residues. CDR1 is SGHRS, CDR2 YFSETQ, per germline. The CDR3 protein is CASSASYEQYF. DNA for the CDR3: TGCGCCAGCAGCGCCTCCTACGAGCAGTACTTC.

The rearrangement joins TRBV10-3 to TRBJ2-1, with 7 bases that match TRBD2. CDR1 ENHRY and CDR2 SYGVKD come from the germline V gene. Losses at the gene ends were 2 bases for V and 7 bases for J; bases not matched to a gene: 8. This CDR3 contains 15 residues. This CDR3 reads CAISEGAGTLNEQFF. CDR3 bases: TGTGCCATCAGTGAGGGAGCGGGGACGCTTAATGAGCAGTTCTTC.

The chain couples TRBV12-5 to TRBJ2-1; D might be TRBD2 (5 bases). The CDR3 contains 21 residues. Per germline, CDR1 LGHNT and CDR2 FRNRAP. V shed 2 bases and J shed 5 bases, with 31 bases lying between them. CDR3 coding DNA: TGTGCTAGTGGTTTGTTAGGGAAACTAGTTTCAGTTGGAGGTTTCGACAATGAGCAGTTCTTC. As protein: CASGLLGKLVSVGGFDNEQFF.

This rearrangement joins TRBV28 to TRBJ2-7; weak D call: TRBD1 (5 bases). This CDR3 is built from 15 residues. The germline V and J ends were trimmed by 3 bases and 1 base, with 13 bases remaining between them. In germline, CDR1 is MDHEN, CDR2 SYDVKM. The CDR3 coding sequence is TGTGCCAGCAGTTTTCTGACAGCTAATTCCTACGAGCAGTACTTC. Protein product: CASSFLTANSYEQYF.

This clone has just a few counts. This sequence joins TRBV30 and TRBJ1-3; D is ambiguous. V shed 0 bases and J shed 0 bases, with 9 bases lying between them. The CDR3 is 15 residues long. Germline assignment: CDR1 GTSNPN and CDR2 SVGIG (reference sequence). This CDR3 reads CAWSVHSSSGNTIYF. For the CDR3, the DNA is TGTGCCTGGAGTGTACACAGTTCCTCTGGAAACACCATATATTTT. The variable domain in full, with the rest retrieved from reference TRBV30 and TRBJ1-3, is SQTIHQWPATLVQPVGSPLSLECTVEGTSNPNLYWYRQAAGRGLQLLFYSVGIGQISSEVPQNLSASRPQDRQFILSSKKLLLSDSGFYLCAWSVHSSSGNTIYFGEGSWLTVV.

The genes are TRBV6-1 and TRBJ2-1, with D tentatively TRBD2 (5 bases). From germline, CDR1 is MNHNS and CDR2 SASEGT. The CDR3 is 15 residues long. V lost 1 base, J lost 4 bases, and 11 bases lay in between. CDR3 coding DNA: TGTGCCAGCAGTGAAGGGGCTAGCCGGTACAATGAGCAGTTCTTC. Amino acids: CASSEGASRYNEQFF.

This chain uses TRBV28 with TRBJ1-4; TRBD1 matches at 7 bases. The junction had 8 bases not matched to a gene; V was cut back by 6 bases and J by 4 bases. CDR1 and CDR2 (germline): MDHEN, SYDVKM. The CDR3 covers 15 residues. CDR3 DNA: TGTGCCAGCAGCTCAGGGGGGACACGTAATGAAAAACTGTTTTTT. Amino acid sequence: CASSSGGTRNEKLFF.

By its share, this clone is hyperexpanded (1% or more). The V and J genes are TRBV4-2 and TRBJ1-1; D is ambiguous. CDR1 LGHNA and CDR2 YNFKEQ come from the germline V gene. This CDR3 has 15 amino acids. V lost 0 bases and J lost 3, with 11 bases in between. CDR3 DNA sequence: TGTGCCAGCAGCCAAGATTACAGAGCGGACACTGAAGCTTTCTTT. Translating gives CASSQDYRADTEAFF.

The rearrangement joins TRBV7-9 to TRBJ2-7; 7 nucleotides agree with TRBD1. The J segment lost 2 bases and the V segment lost 1 base, leaving 5 bases of the junction unmatched. CDR1 is SEHNR, CDR2 FQNEAQ, per germline (reference sequence). This CDR3 has 15 residues. CDR3 in DNA: TGTGCCAGCAGCTTAGTCGGCCAGGGGGCCTACGAGCAGTACTTC. Its protein product is CASSLVGQGAYEQYF.

This chain joins TRBV6-4 and TRBJ2-3, with D possibly being TRBD1 (6 bases). The CDR3 length is 14 residues. Trimming took 9 bases from V and 0 from J, leaving 13 bases between them. Germline loops: CDR1 MRHNA, CDR2 SNTAGT. CDR3 nucleotide sequence: TGTGCCAGTTCGCCGAGGGGGAGCACAGATACGCAGTATTTT. This translates into CASSPRGSTDTQYF.

V and J are TRBV29-1 and TRBJ2-1, with 9 bases matching TRBD2. This CDR3 spans 14 amino acids. V dropped 7 bases and J dropped 5; count of bases not matched to a gene: 9. Germline V gives CDR1 SQVTM, CDR2 ANQGSEA. The CDR3 is CSAFPGLAHNEQFF. CDR3 in DNA: TGCAGCGCTTTTCCGGGACTAGCCCACAATGAGCAGTTCTTC.

The V and J genes are TRBV9 and TRBJ2-1; the D gene could be TRBD1 or TRBD2 (5 bases each). There are 15 residues in the CDR3. The V and J ends lost 0 bases and 2 bases respectively, with 9 bases between them. CDR1 is SGDLS, CDR2 YYNGEE, per germline. CDR3 amino acids: CASSVGGSTYNEQFF. The CDR3 DNA is TGTGCCAGCAGCGTAGGGGGGTCCACCTACAATGAGCAGTTCTTC.

The V gene is TRBV5-6, the J gene TRBJ1-2, with TRBD1 as a possible D gene (5 bases). This CDR3 has 12 amino acids. CDR1 SGHDT and CDR2 YYEEEE come from the germline V gene. The V gene lost 3 bases and the J gene lost 7 bases, with 10 bases spanning the gap. DNA for the CDR3: TGTGCCAGCAGCTGGGGGGGGACTGGCTACACCTTC. Translating gives CASSWGGTGYTF.

V gene TRBV30 combines with J gene TRBJ2-7, with D possibly TRBD2 on 6 matching bases. The length of the CDR3 is 14 residues. V lost 0 bases and J 6 bases, leaving 15 bases between the germline ends. The germline CDR1 and CDR2 sequences are GTSNPN and SVGIG (reference sequence). CDR3 nucleotides: TGTGCCTGGAGTGTAGGAGGGACTTTGATCGAGCAGTACTTC. Encoded protein: CAWSVGGTLIEQYF.

This clone was observed once. The rearrangement uses TRBV2 and TRBJ2-3, with 12 positions matching TRBD2. CDR3 length: 12 residues. The junction had 0 bases not matched to a gene; V was cut back by 4 bases and J by 10 bases. CDR1 and CDR2 from the germline V gene are SNHLY and FYNNEI. As DNA, the CDR3 is TGTGCCAGCAGTGGGACTAGCGGGGCGCAGTATTTT. Protein product: CASSGTSGAQYF. Supplemented by reference TRBV2 and TRBJ2-3, the full variable domain reads EPEVTQTPSHQVTQMGQEVILRCVPISNHLYFYWYRQILGQKVEFLVSFYNNEISEKSEIFDDQFSVERPDGSNFTLKIRSTKLEDSAMYFCASSGTSGAQYFGPGTRLTVL.

This clone was seen only once. This rearrangement joins TRBV6-5 to TRBJ2-1; D is perhaps TRBD1 or TRBD2 (6 bases each). Trimming cost V 4 bases and J 8 bases, with 18 bases left between them. The CDR3 sequence is 15 residues long. Per the germline V gene, CDR1 is MNHEY and CDR2 is SVGAGI. The CDR3 region has the DNA TGTGCCAGCAGTTTGGGGGCCGCGGAGGGGGATGAGCAGTTCTTC. Its translation: CASSLGAAEGDEQFF.

DNA for the CDR3: TGTGCCAGCAGTTTGGGGAGGGAAGCTTTCTTT. The encoded protein is CASSLGREAFF. This chain links TRBV27 with TRBJ1-1; the D is unclear. Germline V CDR1 and CDR2: MNHEY, SMNVEV (reference sequence). The length of the CDR3 is 11 residues. The germline V and J ends were trimmed by 3 bases and 8 bases, with 7 bases remaining between them.

The V gene is TRBV4-1, the J gene TRBJ1-3; D remains unclear. The germline CDR1 and CDR2 sequences are MGHRA and YSYEKL. The CDR3 runs 17 residues. V was trimmed by 0 bases and J by 0 bases, leaving 12 bases between them. The DNA of the CDR3 is TGCGCCAGCAGCCAAGATGCACTTACTTTCTCTGGAAACACCATATATTTT. As protein: CASSQDALTFSGNTIYF.